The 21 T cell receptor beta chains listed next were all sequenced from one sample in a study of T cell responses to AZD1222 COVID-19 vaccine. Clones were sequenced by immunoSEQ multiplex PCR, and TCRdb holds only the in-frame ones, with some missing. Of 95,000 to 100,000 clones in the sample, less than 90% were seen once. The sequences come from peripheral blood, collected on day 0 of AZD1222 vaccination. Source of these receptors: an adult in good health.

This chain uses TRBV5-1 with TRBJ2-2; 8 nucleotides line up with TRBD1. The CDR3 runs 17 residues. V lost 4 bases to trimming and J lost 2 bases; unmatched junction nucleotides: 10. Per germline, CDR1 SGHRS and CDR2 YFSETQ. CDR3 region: CASSPRISGGNTGELFF. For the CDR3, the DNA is TGCGCCAGCAGCCCCCGAATTTCAGGGGGCAACACCGGGGAGCTGTTTTTT.

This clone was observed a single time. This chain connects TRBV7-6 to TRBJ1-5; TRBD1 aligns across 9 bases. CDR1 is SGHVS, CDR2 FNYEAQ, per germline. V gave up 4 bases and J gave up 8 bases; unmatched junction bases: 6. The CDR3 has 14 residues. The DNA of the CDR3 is TGTGCCAGCAGCTCAGGACAGGGGATGGAGCCCCAGCATTTT. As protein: CASSSGQGMEPQHF. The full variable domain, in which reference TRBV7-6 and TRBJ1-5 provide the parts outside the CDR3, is GAGVSQSPRYKVTKRGQDVALRCDPISGHVSLYWYRQALGQGPEFLTYFNYEAQQDKSGLPNDRFSAERPEGSISTLTIQRTEQRDSAMYRCASSSGQGMEPQHFGDGTRLSIL.

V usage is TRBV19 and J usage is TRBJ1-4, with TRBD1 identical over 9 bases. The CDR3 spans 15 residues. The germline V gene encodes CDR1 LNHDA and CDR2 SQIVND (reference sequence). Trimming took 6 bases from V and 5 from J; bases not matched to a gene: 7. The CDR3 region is CASSETGGLNEKLFF. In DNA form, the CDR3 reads TGTGCCAGTAGCGAAACAGGGGGCTTGAATGAAAAACTGTTTTTT.

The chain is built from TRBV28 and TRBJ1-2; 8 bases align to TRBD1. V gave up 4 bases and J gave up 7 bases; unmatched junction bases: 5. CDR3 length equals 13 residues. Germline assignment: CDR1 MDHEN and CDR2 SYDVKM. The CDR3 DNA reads TGTGCCAGCAGTTCAGGACAGGGTGGTGGCTACACCTTC. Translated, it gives CASSSGQGGGYTF.

CDR3: CAWSGGDKPLAETQYF. The CDR3 DNA reads TGTGCCTGGAGTGGAGGGGACAAACCCTTGGCAGAGACCCAGTACTTC. This chain joins TRBV30 and TRBJ2-5; a weak D match, TRBD1 (6 bases). The germline gives CDR1 GTSNPN, CDR2 SVGIG (reference sequence). The CDR3 totals 16 residues. V was trimmed by 1 base and J by 4 bases, leaving 19 bases between them. Based on the CDR3 plus reference TRBV30 and TRBJ2-5, the full variable domain is SQTIHQWPATLVQPVGSPLSLECTVEGTSNPNLYWYRQAAGRGLQLLFYSVGIGQISSEVPQNLSASRPQDRQFILSSKKLLLSDSGFYLCAWSGGDKPLAETQYFGPGTRLLVL.

As DNA, the CDR3 is TGCGCCAGCAGCTTGGCGGTCGGAAGAAGCACAGATACGCAGTATTTT. Its protein product is CASSLAVGRSTDTQYF. The chain couples TRBV5-1 to TRBJ2-3; D not certain. The CDR3 extends over 16 amino acids. Trimming stripped 0 bases from V and 0 bases from J, with 11 bases between. The germline gives CDR1 SGHRS, CDR2 YFSETQ.

CDR3 DNA sequence: TGTGCCAGCAGCTCTACGGTGGGCCACATACGGTTCTTC. Amino acids: CASSSTVGHIRFF. The chain combines TRBV11-3 with TRBJ2-1; D not resolved. The CDR3 consists of 13 residues. V was cut by 4 bases and J by 15 bases, with 19 bases left in between. Germline V gene sequence: CDR1 SGHNT, CDR2 YENEEA.

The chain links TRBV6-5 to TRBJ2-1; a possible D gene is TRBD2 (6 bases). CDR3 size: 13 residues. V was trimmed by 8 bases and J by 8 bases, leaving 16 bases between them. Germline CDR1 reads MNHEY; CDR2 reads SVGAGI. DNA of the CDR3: TGTGCCAGCGGGGGGACTGCCTTGGATGAGCAGTTCTTC. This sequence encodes CASGGTALDEQFF.

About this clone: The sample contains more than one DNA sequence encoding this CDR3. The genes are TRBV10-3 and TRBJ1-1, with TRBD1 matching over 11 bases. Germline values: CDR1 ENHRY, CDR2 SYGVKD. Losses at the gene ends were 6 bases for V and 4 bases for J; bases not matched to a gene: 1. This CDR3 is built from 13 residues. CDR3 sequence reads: CAISGTGGTEAFF. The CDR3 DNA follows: TGTGCCATCAGCGGGACAGGGGGCACTGAAGCTTTCTTT.

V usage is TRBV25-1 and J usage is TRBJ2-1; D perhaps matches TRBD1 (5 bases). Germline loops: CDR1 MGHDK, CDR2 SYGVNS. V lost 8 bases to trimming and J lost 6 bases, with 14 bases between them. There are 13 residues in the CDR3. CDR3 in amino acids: CASGPQVINEQFF. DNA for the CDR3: TGTGCCAGCGGGCCACAGGTCATCAATGAGCAGTTCTTC.

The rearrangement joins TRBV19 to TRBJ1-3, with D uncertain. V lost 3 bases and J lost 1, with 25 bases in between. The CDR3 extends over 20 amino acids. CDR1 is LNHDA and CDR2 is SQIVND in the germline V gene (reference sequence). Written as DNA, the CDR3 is TGTGCCAGTAGTATGAATACGAGAGGAACGGTACTGCTGTCTGGAAACACCATATATTTT. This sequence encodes CASSMNTRGTVLLSGNTIYF.

The CDR3 DNA reads TGTGCCAGCAGCTGGCCGGGACAGGGGTCTTCAACTGGAAACACCATATATTTT. Its translation: CASSWPGQGSSTGNTIYF. The chain couples TRBV7-6 to TRBJ1-3, with TRBD1 identical over 10 bases. Germline trimming cut 4 bases from V and 2 bases from J; bases unmatched to any gene: 11. Germline CDR1 SGHVS, CDR2 FNYEAQ. The CDR3 sequence is 18 residues long.

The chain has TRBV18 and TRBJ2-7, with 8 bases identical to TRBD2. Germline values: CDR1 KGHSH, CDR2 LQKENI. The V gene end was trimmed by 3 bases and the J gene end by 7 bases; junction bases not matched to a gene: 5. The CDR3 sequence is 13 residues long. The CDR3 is CASSPPTSEEQYF. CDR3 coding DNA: TGTGCCAGCTCACCCCCGACTAGCGAGGAGCAGTACTTC.

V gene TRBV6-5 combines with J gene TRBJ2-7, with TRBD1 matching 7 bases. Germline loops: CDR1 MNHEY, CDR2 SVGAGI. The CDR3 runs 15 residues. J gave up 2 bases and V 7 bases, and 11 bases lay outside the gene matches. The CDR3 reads CASTIRQGDPYEQYF. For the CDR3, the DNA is TGTGCCAGCACCATAAGACAGGGAGACCCCTACGAGCAGTACTTC.

The DNA for the CDR3 is TGTGCCAGCAGCCTAGACGTTGGGACAGAGCAGTTCTTC. Protein sequence: CASSLDVGTEQFF. This chain joins TRBV3-1 (or the pseudogene TRBV3-2) and TRBJ2-1; possibly TRBD1 for D (6 bases). The CDR3 contains 13 residues. The V end lost 4 bases, the J end lost 10 bases, and 14 bases lay between the germline ends. Per germline, CDR1 LGHDT and CDR2 YNNKEL (reference sequence).

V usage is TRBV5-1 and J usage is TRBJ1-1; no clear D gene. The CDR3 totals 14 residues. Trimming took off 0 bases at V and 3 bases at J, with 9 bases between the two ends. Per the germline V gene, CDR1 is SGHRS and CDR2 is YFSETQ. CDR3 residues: CASSLGARDTEAFF. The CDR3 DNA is TGCGCCAGCAGCTTGGGAGCTCGGGACACTGAAGCTTTCTTT.

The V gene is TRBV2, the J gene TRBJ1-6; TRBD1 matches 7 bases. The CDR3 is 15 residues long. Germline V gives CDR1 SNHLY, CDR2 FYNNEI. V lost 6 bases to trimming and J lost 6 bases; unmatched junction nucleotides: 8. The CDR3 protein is CASSGTGQANSPLHF. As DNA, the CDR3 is TGTGCCAGCAGCGGAACCGGACAGGCTAATTCACCCCTCCACTTT. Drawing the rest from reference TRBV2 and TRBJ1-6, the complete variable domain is EPEVTQTPSHQVTQMGQEVILRCVPISNHLYFYWYRQILGQKVEFLVSFYNNEISEKSEIFDDQFSVERPDGSNFTLKIRSTKLEDSAMYFCASSGTGQANSPLHFGNGTRLTVT.

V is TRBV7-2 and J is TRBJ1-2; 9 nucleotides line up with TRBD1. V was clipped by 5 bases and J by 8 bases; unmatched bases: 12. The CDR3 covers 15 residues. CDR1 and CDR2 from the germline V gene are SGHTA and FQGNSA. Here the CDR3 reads CASSDRGGQGYGYTF. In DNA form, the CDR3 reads TGTGCCAGCAGCGACAGGGGGGGACAGGGCTACGGCTACACCTTC.

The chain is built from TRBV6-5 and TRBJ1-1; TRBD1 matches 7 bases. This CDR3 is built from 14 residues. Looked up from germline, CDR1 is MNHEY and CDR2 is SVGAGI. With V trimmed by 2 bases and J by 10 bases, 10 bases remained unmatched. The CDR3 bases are TGTGCCAGCAGTTACCGCCAAGGGGGCGTTGGAGCTTTCTTT. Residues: CASSYRQGGVGAFF.

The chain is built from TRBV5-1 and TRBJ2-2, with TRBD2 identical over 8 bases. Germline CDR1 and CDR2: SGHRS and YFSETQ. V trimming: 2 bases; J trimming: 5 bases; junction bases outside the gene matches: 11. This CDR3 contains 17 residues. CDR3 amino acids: CASSFGRGTSSTGELFF. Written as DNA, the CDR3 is TGCGCCAGCAGCTTCGGGAGGGGGACAAGTAGTACCGGGGAGCTGTTTTTT.

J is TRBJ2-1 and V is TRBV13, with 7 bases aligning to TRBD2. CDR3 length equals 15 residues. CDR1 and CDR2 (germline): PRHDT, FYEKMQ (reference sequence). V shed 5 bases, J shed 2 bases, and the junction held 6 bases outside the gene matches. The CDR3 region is CASSDPSGAYNEQFF. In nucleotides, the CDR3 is TGTGCCAGCAGCGATCCTAGCGGAGCCTACAATGAGCAGTTCTTC.